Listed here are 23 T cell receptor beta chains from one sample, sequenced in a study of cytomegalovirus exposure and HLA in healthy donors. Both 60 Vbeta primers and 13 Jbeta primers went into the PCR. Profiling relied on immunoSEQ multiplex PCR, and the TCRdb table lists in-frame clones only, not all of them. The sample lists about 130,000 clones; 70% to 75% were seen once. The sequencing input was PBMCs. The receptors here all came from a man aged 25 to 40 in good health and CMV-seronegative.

The CDR3 is CASSLVTGLYEQYF. The CDR3 DNA follows: TGCGCCAGCAGCCTGGTCACAGGGCTCTACGAGCAGTACTTC. The rearrangement uses TRBV4-1 and TRBJ2-7; possibly TRBD1 for D (6 bases). Germline-derived CDR1 and CDR2 are MGHRA and YSYEKL. The ends were cut back, 4 bases at V and 3 bases at J, with 13 bases in the middle. The CDR3 sequence is 14 residues long.

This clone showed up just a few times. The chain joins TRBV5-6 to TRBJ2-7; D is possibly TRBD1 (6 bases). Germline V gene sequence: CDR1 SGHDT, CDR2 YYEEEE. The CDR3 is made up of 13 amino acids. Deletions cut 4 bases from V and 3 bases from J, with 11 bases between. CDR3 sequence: CASSRDTYYEQYF. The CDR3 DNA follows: TGTGCCAGCAGCCGGGACACTTACTACGAGCAGTACTTC.

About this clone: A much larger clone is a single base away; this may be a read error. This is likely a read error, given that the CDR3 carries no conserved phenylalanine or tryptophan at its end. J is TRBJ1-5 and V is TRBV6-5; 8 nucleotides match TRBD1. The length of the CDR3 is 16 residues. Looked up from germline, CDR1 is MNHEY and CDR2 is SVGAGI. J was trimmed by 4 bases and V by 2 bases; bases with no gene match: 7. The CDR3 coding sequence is TGTGCCAGCAGTTACCGGTCAGGGGGCCCGAATCAGCCCCAGCATGTT. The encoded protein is CASSYRSGGPNQPQHV.

CDR3 region: CASRWDRDHEQYF. The CDR3 nucleotides are TGTGCCAGCAGGTGGGACAGGGATCACGAGCAGTACTTC. The genes are TRBV6-6 and TRBJ2-7, with 9 bases aligning to TRBD1. This CDR3 comprises 13 residues. Unmatched junction bases numbered 5, after V lost 6 bases and J lost 5 bases. Germline lookup yields CDR1 MNHNY and CDR2 SVGAGI (reference sequence).

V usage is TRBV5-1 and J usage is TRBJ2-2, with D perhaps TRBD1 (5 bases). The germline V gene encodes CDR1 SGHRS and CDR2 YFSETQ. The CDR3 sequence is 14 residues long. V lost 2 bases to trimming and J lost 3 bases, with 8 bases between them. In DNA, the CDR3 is TGCGCCAGCAGCTTAGGACAAGACACCGGGGAGCTGTTTTTT. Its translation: CASSLGQDTGELFF.

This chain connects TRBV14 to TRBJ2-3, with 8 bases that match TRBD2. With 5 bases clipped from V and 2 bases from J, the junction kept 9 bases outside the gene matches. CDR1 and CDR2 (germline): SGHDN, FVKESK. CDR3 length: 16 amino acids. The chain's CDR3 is CASSETSATFTDTQYF. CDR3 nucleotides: TGTGCCAGCAGCGAGACTAGCGCTACCTTCACAGATACGCAGTATTTT.

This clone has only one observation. The CDR3 here is CASSYSGVGNQPQHF. The CDR3 DNA sequence: TGTGCCAGCAGTTACTCAGGGGTCGGCAATCAGCCCCAGCATTTT. The chain combines TRBV6-5 with TRBJ1-5, with D possibly matching TRBD1 (5 bases). The germline CDR1 and CDR2 sequences are MNHEY and SVGAGI. The CDR3 extends over 15 amino acids. The V gene lost 0 bases and the J gene lost 2 bases, with 8 bases spanning the gap.

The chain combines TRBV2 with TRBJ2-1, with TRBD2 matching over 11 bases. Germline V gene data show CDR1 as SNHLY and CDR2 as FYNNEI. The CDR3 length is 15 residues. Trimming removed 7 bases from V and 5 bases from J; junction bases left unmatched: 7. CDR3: CASKMGLAENNEQFF. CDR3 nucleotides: TGTGCCAGCAAAATGGGACTAGCGGAAAACAATGAGCAGTTCTTC.

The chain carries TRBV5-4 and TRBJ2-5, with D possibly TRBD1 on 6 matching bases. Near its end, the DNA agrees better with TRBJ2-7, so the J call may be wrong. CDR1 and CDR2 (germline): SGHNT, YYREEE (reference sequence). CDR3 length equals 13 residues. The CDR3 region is CASCTGPNYEQYF. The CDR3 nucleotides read TGTGCCAGCTGCACAGGGCCTAATTACGAGCAGTACTTC.

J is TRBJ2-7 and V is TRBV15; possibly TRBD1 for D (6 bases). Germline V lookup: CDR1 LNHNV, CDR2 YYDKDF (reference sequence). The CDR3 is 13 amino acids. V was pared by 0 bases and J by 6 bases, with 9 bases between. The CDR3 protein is CATSRDQGGEQYF. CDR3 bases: TGTGCCACCAGCAGAGATCAAGGGGGCGAGCAGTACTTC.

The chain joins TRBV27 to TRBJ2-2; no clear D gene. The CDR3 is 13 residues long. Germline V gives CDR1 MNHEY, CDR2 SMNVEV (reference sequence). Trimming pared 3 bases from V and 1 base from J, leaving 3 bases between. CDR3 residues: CASSFQNTGELFF. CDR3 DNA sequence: TGTGCCAGCAGTTTCCAGAACACCGGGGAGCTGTTTTTT.

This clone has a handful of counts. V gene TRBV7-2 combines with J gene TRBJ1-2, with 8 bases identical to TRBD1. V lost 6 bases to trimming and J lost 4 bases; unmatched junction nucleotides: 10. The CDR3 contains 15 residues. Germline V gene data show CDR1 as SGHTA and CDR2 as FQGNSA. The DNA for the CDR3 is TGTGCCAGCAGGCTAAGACAGGGGAGTACCTATGGCTACACCTTC. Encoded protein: CASRLRQGSTYGYTF.

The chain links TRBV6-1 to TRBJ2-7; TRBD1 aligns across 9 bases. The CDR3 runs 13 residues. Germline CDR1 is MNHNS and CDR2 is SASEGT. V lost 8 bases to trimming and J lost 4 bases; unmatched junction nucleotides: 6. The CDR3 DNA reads TGTGCCAGCGCCCGGACAGGGGTTTACGAGCAGTACTTC. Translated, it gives CASARTGVYEQYF.

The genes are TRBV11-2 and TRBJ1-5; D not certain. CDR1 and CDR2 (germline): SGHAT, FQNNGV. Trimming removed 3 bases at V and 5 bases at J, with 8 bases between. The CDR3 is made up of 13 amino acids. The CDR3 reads CASSFNGDQPQHF. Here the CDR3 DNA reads TGTGCCAGCAGCTTTAACGGAGATCAGCCCCAGCATTTT.

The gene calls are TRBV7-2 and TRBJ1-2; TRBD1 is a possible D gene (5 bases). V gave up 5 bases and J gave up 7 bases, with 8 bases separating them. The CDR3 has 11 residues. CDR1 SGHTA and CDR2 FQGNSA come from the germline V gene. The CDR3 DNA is TGTGCCAGCAGCCAGGGCTCTGGCTACACCTTC. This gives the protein CASSQGSGYTF.

CDR3 DNA: TGCGCCAGCCGATTGGCCTATGAGCAGTTCTTC. Protein sequence: CASRLAYEQFF. This chain connects TRBV5-1 to TRBJ2-1; D remains ambiguous. Trimming removed 7 bases from V and 8 bases from J, with 10 bases in between. The CDR3 is 11 amino acids. Germline assignment: CDR1 SGHRS and CDR2 YFSETQ.

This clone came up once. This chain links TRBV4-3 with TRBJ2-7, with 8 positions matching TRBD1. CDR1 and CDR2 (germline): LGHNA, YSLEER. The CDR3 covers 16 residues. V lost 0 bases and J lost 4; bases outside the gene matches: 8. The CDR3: CASSQDFGQGRYEQYF. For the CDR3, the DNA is TGCGCCAGCAGCCAAGATTTTGGACAGGGAAGATACGAGCAGTACTTC.

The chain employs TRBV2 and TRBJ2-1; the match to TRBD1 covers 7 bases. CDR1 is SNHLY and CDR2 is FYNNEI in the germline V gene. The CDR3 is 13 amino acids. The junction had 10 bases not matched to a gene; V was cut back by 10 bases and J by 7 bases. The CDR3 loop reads CATRQGRENEQFF. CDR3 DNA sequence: TGTGCCACAAGACAGGGCAGGGAAAATGAGCAGTTCTTC.

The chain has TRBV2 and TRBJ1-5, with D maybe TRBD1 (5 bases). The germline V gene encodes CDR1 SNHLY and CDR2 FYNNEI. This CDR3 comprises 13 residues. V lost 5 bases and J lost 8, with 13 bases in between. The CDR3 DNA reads TGTGCCAGCAGTTTCGGGGGTTCAGAGCCCCAGCATTTT. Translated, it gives CASSFGGSEPQHF.

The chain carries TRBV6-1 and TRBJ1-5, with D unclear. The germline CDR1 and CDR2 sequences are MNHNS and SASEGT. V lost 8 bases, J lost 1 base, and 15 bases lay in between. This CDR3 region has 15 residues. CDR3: CASLDGEVSNQPQHF. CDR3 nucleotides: TGTGCCAGCCTGGACGGGGAGGTCAGCAATCAGCCCCAGCATTTT.

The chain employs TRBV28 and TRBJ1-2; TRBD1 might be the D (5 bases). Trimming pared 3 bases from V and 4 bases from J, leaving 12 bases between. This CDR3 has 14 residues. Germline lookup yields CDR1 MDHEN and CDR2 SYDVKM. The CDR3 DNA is TGTGCCAGCAGTTTCCCGACAGACCTCTATGGCTACACCTTC. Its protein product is CASSFPTDLYGYTF.

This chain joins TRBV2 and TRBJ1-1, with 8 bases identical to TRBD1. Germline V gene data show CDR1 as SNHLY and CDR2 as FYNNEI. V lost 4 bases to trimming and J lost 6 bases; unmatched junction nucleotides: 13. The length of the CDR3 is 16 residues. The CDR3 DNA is TGTGCCAGCAGTGTTTTCTCGACAGGGGCTTTAGCTGAAGCTTTCTTT. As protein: CASSVFSTGALAEAFF.

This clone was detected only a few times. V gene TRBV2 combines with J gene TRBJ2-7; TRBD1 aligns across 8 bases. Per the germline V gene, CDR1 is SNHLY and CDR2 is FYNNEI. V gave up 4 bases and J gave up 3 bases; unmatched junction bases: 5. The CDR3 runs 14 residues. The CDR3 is CASSVGTGDYEQYF. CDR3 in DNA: TGTGCCAGCAGTGTTGGGACAGGCGACTACGAGCAGTACTTC.